Listed here are 28 T cell receptor beta chains from one sample, sequenced in a study of OX40 agonist ivuxolimab in advanced cancers. Sequencing was performed with immunoSEQ multiplex PCR; in TCRdb, only in-frame clones are kept and a portion is missing. The table shows about 66,000 clones, with roughly nine tenths occurring only once. The sample was CD4+ or CD8+ T cells sorted from blood, taken in a trial of the OX40 agonist ivuxolimab. The receptors were sampled from an adult with an advanced solid tumor such as melanoma, head and neck, liver or kidney cancer.

The chain has TRBV30 and TRBJ2-7; 8 nucleotides agree with TRBD2. CDR3 length: 14 residues. V lost 3 bases, J lost 2 bases, and 6 bases stayed unmatched. CDR1 GTSNPN and CDR2 SVGIG come from the germline V gene (reference sequence). CDR3 DNA: TGTGCCTGGAGCGGGGGGGACAAAGCCTACGAGCAGTACTTC. It translates to CAWSGGDKAYEQYF.

V gene TRBV14 combines with J gene TRBJ2-5; a possible D gene is TRBD1 (6 bases). Per germline, CDR1 SGHDN and CDR2 FVKESK. This CDR3 spans 15 amino acids. V dropped 4 bases and J dropped 1 base, with 13 bases sitting between them. The CDR3 DNA sequence: TGTGCCAGCAGCCTCGGACAGTCCCTCCAAGAGACCCAGTACTTC. Protein sequence: CASSLGQSLQETQYF.

This sequence joins TRBV28 and TRBJ1-6; weak D call: TRBD1 (6 bases). Germline CDR1 reads MDHEN; CDR2 reads SYDVKM. V lost 1 base, J lost 6 bases, and 10 bases lay in between. The CDR3 is 15 amino acids. CDR3 nucleotide sequence: TGTGCCAGCAGTTTATCAGGGGTCGGTAATTCACCCCTCCACTTT. Its translation is CASSLSGVGNSPLHF.

The J gene is TRBJ1-1, the V gene TRBV10-1; D unresolved. Trimming stripped 0 bases from V and 0 bases from J, with 11 bases between. The CDR3 covers 16 residues. The germline V gene has CDR1 WNHNN and CDR2 SYGVQD (reference sequence). The CDR3 nucleotides are TGCGCCAGCAGTGAGTCGATCGCAGGCATGAACACTGAAGCTTTCTTT. This codes for CASSESIAGMNTEAFF.

The chain combines TRBV6-5 with TRBJ1-4; D gene unclear. The germline V gene has CDR1 MNHEY and CDR2 SVGAGI. The CDR3 contains 15 residues. V was cut by 0 bases and J by 3 bases, with 8 bases left in between. The CDR3 region is CASSYSGWPNEKLFF. Written as DNA, the CDR3 is TGTGCCAGCAGTTACTCGGGATGGCCTAATGAAAAACTGTTTTTT.

The rearrangement uses TRBV10-3 and TRBJ1-3; no clear D gene. There are 15 residues in the CDR3. The germline CDR1 and CDR2 sequences are ENHRY and SYGVKD. The V and J ends lost 2 bases and 1 base respectively, with 9 bases between them. The CDR3 sequence is CAISERAASGNTIYF. The CDR3 region has the DNA TGTGCCATCAGTGAGAGGGCAGCTTCTGGAAACACCATATATTTT.

For the CDR3, the DNA is TGTGCCACCAGCAGAGAAGGTGGCCAGGGTAACCAGCCCCAGCATTTT. It is translated as CATSREGGQGNQPQHF. The chain has TRBV15 and TRBJ1-5; D is perhaps TRBD1 (5 bases). This CDR3 region has 16 residues. V lost 0 bases and J 7 bases, leaving 16 bases between the germline ends. Germline CDR1 LNHNV, CDR2 YYDKDF (reference sequence).

The V gene is TRBV5-1, the J gene TRBJ2-5; TRBD1 aligns across 8 bases. The J segment lost 4 bases and the V segment lost 0 bases, leaving 8 bases of the junction unmatched. The CDR3 is 16 amino acids. Germline V gene lookup returns CDR1 SGHRS and CDR2 YFSETQ. The CDR3 DNA is TGCGCCAGCAGCTTGGAAGCAGGGGGCGCAGGAGAGACCCAGTACTTC. It encodes CASSLEAGGAGETQYF.

The genes are TRBV5-1 and TRBJ2-1; D uncertain. The germline gives CDR1 SGHRS, CDR2 YFSETQ. CDR3 size: 15 residues. Trimming pared 0 bases from V and 0 bases from J, leaving 7 bases between. The CDR3 bases are TGCGCCAGCAGCTTGGAGCAGAGCTCCTACAATGAGCAGTTCTTC. Its translation is CASSLEQSSYNEQFF. The full variable domain, completed using reference TRBV5-1 and TRBJ2-1, is KAGVTQTPRYLIKTRGQQVTLSCSPISGHRSVSWYQQTPGQGLQFLFEYFSETQRNKGNFPGRFSGRQFSNSRSEMNVSTLELGDSALYLCASSLEQSSYNEQFFGPGTRLTVL.

The chain uses TRBV27 and TRBJ1-1, with D possibly matching TRBD1 (5 bases). The CDR3 spans 15 residues. Germline V gene sequence: CDR1 MNHEY, CDR2 SMNVEV (reference sequence). V lost 2 bases and J 9 bases, leaving 19 bases between the germline ends. CDR3 sequence: CASSLMGRRPAKAFF. CDR3 sequence (DNA): TGTGCCAGCAGTTTAATGGGGCGCCGTCCGGCCAAAGCTTTCTTT.

The chain couples TRBV4-1 to TRBJ1-1, with D possibly TRBD1 on 5 matching bases. The CDR3 consists of 15 residues. Per germline, CDR1 MGHRA and CDR2 YSYEKL. Trimming removed 0 bases at V and 1 base at J, with 9 bases between. The CDR3 DNA sequence: TGCGCCAGCAGCCAAGAGGGGGGGTGGAACACTGAAGCTTTCTTT. Its protein product is CASSQEGGWNTEAFF.

The rearrangement uses TRBV7-2 and TRBJ1-2; D is possibly TRBD1 (6 bases). The CDR3 extends over 14 amino acids. Trimming removed 5 bases from V and 8 bases from J, with 18 bases in between. Germline CDR1 SGHTA, CDR2 FQGNSA. The CDR3 sequence is CASSRRGGFSGYTF. CDR3 nucleotides: TGTGCCAGCAGCCGAAGAGGGGGATTTTCAGGCTACACCTTC. Full variable domain (missing parts from reference TRBV7-2 and TRBJ1-2): GAGVSQSPSNKVTEKGKDVELRCDPISGHTALYWYRQSLGQGLEFLIYFQGNSAPDKSGLPSDRFSAERTGGSVSTLTIQRTQQEDSAVYLCASSRRGGFSGYTFGSGTRLTVV.

The genes are TRBV29-1 and TRBJ1-1, with D unclear. In germline, CDR1 is SQVTM, CDR2 ANQGSEA. V was clipped by 6 bases and J by 0 bases, with 11 bases between them. This CDR3 has 13 amino acids. The chain's CDR3 is CSVELQVNTEAFF. As DNA, the CDR3 is TGCAGCGTGGAACTTCAGGTGAACACTGAAGCTTTCTTT.

The genes are TRBV7-2 and TRBJ2-3; possibly TRBD1 for D (6 bases). The CDR3 sequence is 14 residues long. The germline V and J ends were trimmed by 2 bases and 3 bases, with 9 bases remaining between them. CDR1 is SGHTA and CDR2 is FQGNSA in the germline V gene. Here the CDR3 DNA reads TGTGCCAGCAGCTTAAGCAGGGGAACAGATACGCAGTATTTT. Amino acid sequence: CASSLSRGTDTQYF.

The V and J genes are TRBV29-1 and TRBJ1-2, with 8 bases identical to TRBD1. Germline loops: CDR1 SQVTM, CDR2 ANQGSEA. The V gene end was trimmed by 6 bases and the J gene end by 4 bases; junction bases not matched to a gene: 10. The length of the CDR3 is 14 residues. CDR3 nucleotides: TGCAGCGTCCCAACAGGGGGGGGTGGCTATGGCTACACCTTC. Its protein is CSVPTGGGGYGYTF.

The V call is TRBV10-3, the J call TRBJ2-1; D gene ambiguous. The CDR3 totals 12 residues. Germline CDR1 ENHRY, CDR2 SYGVKD. Trimming stripped 5 bases from V and 5 bases from J, with 7 bases between. This CDR3 is CAISFDHNEQFF. For the CDR3, the DNA is TGTGCCATCAGTTTCGACCACAATGAGCAGTTCTTC.

The chain employs TRBV2 and TRBJ1-1, with TRBD1 matching over 7 bases. CDR3 length: 14 amino acids. CDR1 SNHLY and CDR2 FYNNEI come from the germline V gene. Losses at the gene ends were 6 bases for V and 0 bases for J; bases not matched to a gene: 4. The CDR3 coding sequence is TGTGCCAGCAGGCCGGGACAGATGAACACTGAAGCTTTCTTT. Translated: CASRPGQMNTEAFF.

V usage is TRBV19 and J usage is TRBJ1-5; a weak D match, TRBD1 (5 bases). This CDR3 is 16 amino acids long. The ends were cut back, 9 bases at V and 1 base at J, with 19 bases in the middle. Germline CDR1 LNHDA, CDR2 SQIVND (reference sequence). The CDR3 bases are TGTGCCAGCACTAGTCTCGGGGGTATCAGCAATCAGCCCCAGCATTTT. Translated, it gives CASTSLGGISNQPQHF.

The chain couples TRBV28 to TRBJ1-2, with 9 nucleotides matching TRBD1. CDR1 MDHEN and CDR2 SYDVKM come from the germline V gene. The V gene end was trimmed by 4 bases and the J gene end by 4 bases; junction bases not matched to a gene: 7. The CDR3 spans 15 residues. CDR3 loop: CASSSGQGKTYGYTF. DNA for the CDR3: TGTGCCAGCAGTTCGGGACAGGGTAAAACCTATGGCTACACCTTC.

V gene TRBV18 combines with J gene TRBJ2-7; 11 bases match TRBD1. The length of the CDR3 is 14 residues. J was trimmed by 7 bases and V by 3 bases; bases with no gene match: 5. In germline, CDR1 is KGHSH, CDR2 LQKENI. The CDR3 sequence is CASSPGQGVLEQYF. CDR3 DNA: TGTGCCAGCTCACCGGGACAGGGGGTTTTAGAGCAGTACTTC. Drawing the rest from reference TRBV18 and TRBJ2-7, the complete variable domain is NAGVMQNPRHLVRRRGQEARLRCSPMKGHSHVYWYRQLPEEGLKFMVYLQKENIIDESGMPKERFSAEFPKEGPSILRIQQVVRGDSAAYFCASSPGQGVLEQYFGPGTRLTVT.

CDR3 DNA: TGTGCCAGCAGCTCTGGCACAATTAGCGGGGGGGCTATGGGCGAGCAGTACTTC. Translating it yields CASSSGTISGGAMGEQYF. The V call is TRBV5-4, the J call TRBJ2-7; 11 positions agree with TRBD2. Germline CDR1 is SGHNT and CDR2 is YYREEE (reference sequence). The length of the CDR3 is 18 residues. J was trimmed by 6 bases and V by 3 bases; bases with no gene match: 17.

The rearrangement uses TRBV5-1 and TRBJ2-5; maybe TRBD2 (6 bases). The CDR3 totals 14 residues. V dropped 2 bases and J dropped 2 bases, with 10 bases sitting between them. The germline gives CDR1 SGHRS, CDR2 YFSETQ. CDR3 sequence (DNA): TGCGCCAGCAGCTTCGGGGGAGCACAAGAGACCCAGTACTTC. Residues: CASSFGGAQETQYF.

This clone was picked up one time. The chain recombines TRBV19 with TRBJ2-2; TRBD1 is a possible D gene (5 bases). The CDR3 covers 13 residues. V was clipped by 7 bases and J by 1 base, with 7 bases between them. CDR1 and CDR2 (germline): LNHDA, SQIVND (reference sequence). CDR3 protein: CASTTGNTGELFF. CDR3 nucleotides: TGTGCCAGTACCACAGGGAACACCGGGGAGCTGTTTTTT.

The gene calls are TRBV7-2 and TRBJ1-1; D call uncertain. The V gene lost 8 bases and the J gene lost 1 base, with 14 bases spanning the gap. Germline V CDR1 and CDR2: SGHTA, FQGNSA. This CDR3 comprises 14 residues. The CDR3 DNA reads TGTGCCAGCCGACTCACTACGGGGAACACTGAAGCTTTCTTT. As protein: CASRLTTGNTEAFF.

The V gene is TRBV11-1, the J gene TRBJ2-3, with TRBD2 matching over 8 bases. V lost 5 bases and J lost 2; bases outside the gene matches: 12. CDR1 and CDR2 (germline): SGHAT, FQDESV (reference sequence). The length of the CDR3 is 17 residues. CDR3 sequence: CASSIRTGLGNTDTQYF. The CDR3 nucleotides are TGTGCCAGCAGCATAAGGACGGGACTAGGGAACACAGATACGCAGTATTTT. The full variable domain, its missing parts supplied by reference TRBV11-1 and TRBJ2-3, is EAEVAQSPRYKITEKSQAVAFWCDPISGHATLYWYRQILGQGPELLVQFQDESVVDDSQLPKDRFSAERLKGVDSTLKIQPAELGDSAMYLCASSIRTGLGNTDTQYFGPGTRLTVL.

This clone was detected only once. The chain links TRBV7-3 to TRBJ2-3; 11 nucleotides line up with TRBD2. V lost 5 bases, J lost 2 bases, and 6 bases stayed unmatched. CDR3 size: 16 residues. From germline, CDR1 is SGHTA and CDR2 FQGTGA. The CDR3 here is CASSGLAGGITDTQYF. CDR3 sequence (DNA): TGTGCCAGCAGCGGGCTAGCGGGAGGAATCACAGATACGCAGTATTTT.

The genes are TRBV30 and TRBJ1-2; D unclear. The CDR3 runs to 9 residues. Trimming removed 8 bases at V and 4 bases at J, with 5 bases between. The germline CDR1 and CDR2 sequences are GTSNPN and SVGIG (reference sequence). CDR3 amino acids: CAAGYGYTF. The DNA of the CDR3 is TGTGCCGCCGGCTATGGCTACACCTTC.

The rearrangement uses TRBV28 and TRBJ2-7; TRBD1 matches 7 bases. CDR3 length: 14 residues. The germline V gene has CDR1 MDHEN and CDR2 SYDVKM. With V trimmed by 3 bases and J by 9 bases, 11 bases remained unmatched. The CDR3 loop is CASSLGTDLRGQYF. The CDR3 nucleotides are TGTGCCAGCAGTTTGGGGACAGACCTACGAGGGCAGTACTTC.